Included here is one TCR beta chain sequence, with context. Antigen specificity is unknown. The data originate from a study of T cell responses to AZD1222 COVID-19 vaccine. Study-level findings and limits: Clonal diversity may have been underestimated, and the donors were mostly white British, with more females than males. Baseline seropositives among AZD1222 recipients totaled only six or seven. Spike-specific TCR breadth and depth grew following two AZD1222 doses. Researchers took repertoire samples only after the peak T cell response had come.

Sequencing used immunoSEQ multiplex PCR; TCRdb keeps in-frame clones, though not all of them. The sample carries nearly 80,000 clones, about 84% recorded once. The germline CDR1 and CDR2 sequences are GTSNPN and SVGIG (reference sequence). Between the trimmed V and J ends, which lost 2 bases and 6 bases, there was a span of 23 bases. This CDR3 has 16 residues. The origin of this receptor is an adult in good health. The sample was peripheral blood, taken on day 0 of AZD1222 vaccination. V and J are TRBV30 and TRBJ2-7; D possibly corresponds to TRBD1 (6 bases). Here the CDR3 DNA reads TGTGCCTGGAGTAGAAAACAGGGTTTGGGAGTCGGCGAGCAGTACTTC. It specifies CAWSRKQGLGVGEQYF.